These 29 T cell receptor beta chains came from one sample sequenced in a study of naive and memory T cell subsets. Both TRBC1 and TRBC2 were covered by a beta constant-region primer of two equimolar oligonucleotides. Four rounds of PCR amplified the ligated cDNA using nested alpha and beta constant-region primers plus SP2. TCRdb fed the UMI-ligation and nested PCR reads into MiXCR, producing one record per CDR3 protein. The profile shows approximately 31,000 distinct CDR3 sequences, under 20% of them singletons. The sample taken for sequencing was effector memory CD4+ T cells from blood. Specified subset: effector memory, CD45RA- CD27-. The receptors here all came from a human donor in good health.

The chain carries TRBV20-1 and TRBJ2-1; D is unclear. Per germline, CDR1 DFQATT and CDR2 SNEGSKA (reference sequence). With 6 bases removed from V and 7 bases from J, the gap between germline ends came to 19 bases. CDR3 length equals 14 residues. The CDR3 sequence: CSATLGVMGNEQFF. DNA for the CDR3: TGCAGTGCCACTCTAGGAGTCATGGGTAATGAGCAGTTCTTC.

This clonotype appeared a few times. The V call is TRBV20-1, the J call TRBJ1-2; no reliable D call. Between the trimmed V and J ends, which lost 3 bases and 3 bases, there was a span of 11 bases. The CDR3 is made up of 13 amino acids. The germline V gene has CDR1 DFQATT and CDR2 SNEGSKA (reference sequence). CDR3 amino acids: CSASHEADYGYTF. The CDR3 nucleotides are TGCAGTGCTAGCCACGAGGCAGACTATGGCTACACCTTC.

In its sample, this clonotype was seen a few times. This chain links TRBV19 with TRBJ1-2; D not resolved. Trimming left V 7 bases short and J 0 bases short, with 12 bases between. This CDR3 has 14 residues. In germline, CDR1 is LNHDA, CDR2 SQIVND (reference sequence). CDR3 in DNA: TGTGCCAGTATCCCGGGGTCCACTAACTATGGCTACACCTTC. Translating gives CASIPGSTNYGYTF.

This clonotype was found a few times. The rearrangement links TRBV20-1 to TRBJ2-1, with 7 positions matching TRBD2. The CDR3 length is 15 residues. Germline lookup yields CDR1 DFQATT and CDR2 SNEGSKA (reference sequence). V dropped 6 bases and J dropped 8; count of bases not matched to a gene: 16. The CDR3 coding sequence is TGCAGTGCCCTCTCGAGACTAGCCCGGACGGATGAGCAGTTCTTC. Translating gives CSALSRLARTDEQFF.

The chain links TRBV2 to TRBJ1-4, with D unresolved. The germline V and J ends were trimmed by 4 bases and 7 bases, with 19 bases remaining between them. The V gene's germline CDR1 is SNHLY and CDR2 FYNNEI. The CDR3 loop spans 16 amino acids. The CDR3 region has the DNA TGTGCCAGCAGTGGACCCTCCGGGGATCGGGGTGAAAAACTGTTTTTT. Its protein product is CASSGPSGDRGEKLFF. The variable domain in full, completed from reference TRBV2 and TRBJ1-4, reads EPEVTQTPSHQVTQMGQEVILRCVPISNHLYFYWYRQILGQKVEFLVSFYNNEISEKSEIFDDQFSVERPDGSNFTLKIRSTKLEDSAMYFCASSGPSGDRGEKLFFGSGTQLSVL.

This clonotype was seen a handful of times. This chain links TRBV5-1 with TRBJ2-3, with TRBD2 matching 13 bases. Germline loops: CDR1 SGHRS, CDR2 YFSETQ. The J segment lost 4 bases and the V segment lost 7 bases, leaving 0 bases of the junction unmatched. CDR3 length equals 13 residues. CDR3 loop: CASGLAGADTQYF. Written as DNA, the CDR3 is TGCGCCAGCGGACTAGCGGGAGCAGATACGCAGTATTTT.

This clonotype turned up a few times. This chain joins TRBV6-1 and TRBJ2-1, with TRBD2 as a possible D gene (6 bases). The CDR3 covers 14 residues. Germline V gives CDR1 MNHNS, CDR2 SASEGT. V was cut by 4 bases and J by 9 bases, with 16 bases left in between. This chain's CDR3 is CASSVPSGFSEQFF. In nucleotides, the CDR3 is TGTGCCAGCAGTGTCCCCAGCGGGTTTAGTGAGCAGTTCTTC.

This clonotype has more than one count but fewer than ten. The chain links TRBV6-5 to TRBJ2-3; D uncertain. V was clipped by 6 bases and J by 1 base, with 17 bases between them. This CDR3 comprises 16 residues. Germline CDR1 and CDR2: MNHEY and SVGAGI. The CDR3 region has the DNA TGTGCCAGCAGCCAGAGGACGCCTGGGGGCACAGATACGCAGTATTTT. It translates to CASSQRTPGGTDTQYF.

This clonotype was picked up many times. The chain has TRBV2 and TRBJ2-4; TRBD1 is a possible D gene (6 bases). The CDR3 covers 15 residues. With 0 bases removed from V and 8 bases from J, the gap between germline ends came to 14 bases. From germline, CDR1 is SNHLY and CDR2 FYNNEI. The CDR3 region is CASSEAYTGLDIQYF. CDR3 nucleotide sequence: TGTGCCAGCAGTGAAGCTTACACAGGGCTGGACATTCAGTACTTC.

This clonotype was counted at least ten times. V gene TRBV11-2 combines with J gene TRBJ2-1; the match to TRBD2 covers 12 bases. V lost 1 base and J lost 3; bases outside the gene matches: 1. In germline, CDR1 is SGHAT, CDR2 FQNNGV. The CDR3 extends over 16 amino acids. The CDR3 region has the DNA TGTGCCAGCAGCTTAGGGGGACTAGCGGGCTACAATGAGCAGTTCTTC. It yields the protein CASSLGGLAGYNEQFF.

This clonotype has only a few counts. The chain has TRBV7-9 and TRBJ1-6, with D unresolved. V gave up 4 bases and J gave up 7 bases, with 5 bases separating them. This CDR3 region has 12 residues. Germline V gives CDR1 SEHNR, CDR2 FQNEAQ (reference sequence). CDR3 coding DNA: TGTGCCAGCAGCTCCTCCAATTCACCCCTCCACTTT. This translates into CASSSSNSPLHF. Complete variable domain (other parts from reference TRBV7-9 and TRBJ1-6): DTGVSQNPRHKITKRGQNVTFRCDPISEHNRLYWYRQTLGQGPEFLTYFQNEAQLEKSRLLSDRFSAERPKGSFSTLEIQRTEQGDSAMYLCASSSSNSPLHFGNGTRLTVT.

There are a few counts of this clonotype. The chain carries TRBV7-6 and TRBJ1-6; 9 bases are shared with TRBD1. J gave up 8 bases and V 6 bases, and 2 bases lay outside the gene matches. Germline V gene sequence: CDR1 SGHVS, CDR2 FNYEAQ. CDR3 length: 13 amino acids. The CDR3 bases are TGTGCCAGCAGACGGACAGGGGATTCACCCCTCCACTTT. Amino acid sequence: CASRRTGDSPLHF.

This clonotype occurred a few times. The rearrangement uses TRBV20-1 and TRBJ2-2; TRBD2 matches at 14 bases. V was clipped by 0 bases and J by 6 bases; unmatched bases: 6. Germline V lookup: CDR1 DFQATT, CDR2 SNEGSKA (reference sequence). The CDR3 has 17 amino acids. The CDR3 spells CSARDLAGLAGAGELFF. DNA for the CDR3: TGCAGTGCTAGAGATCTGGCGGGACTAGCGGGAGCCGGGGAGCTGTTTTTT.

The chain recombines TRBV24-1 with TRBJ2-6, with a weak D call TRBD2 (5 bases). The CDR3 contains 17 residues. Trimming stripped 3 bases from V and 0 bases from J, with 11 bases between. Germline assignment: CDR1 KGHDR and CDR2 SFDVKD. The CDR3 DNA follows: TGTGCCACCAGTGATCCAGGACTCGACTCTGGGGCCAACGTCCTGACTTTC. This gives the protein CATSDPGLDSGANVLTF.

The CDR3 DNA is TGTGCCAGCGCGGGCGGGAGAGGCAGGGCGGGGGAGACCCAGTACTTC. This sequence encodes CASAGGRGRAGETQYF. The V gene is TRBV7-2, the J gene TRBJ2-5; TRBD2 aligns across 7 bases. The CDR3 covers 16 residues. Germline lookup yields CDR1 SGHTA and CDR2 FQGNSA. The V segment lost 8 bases and the J segment 5 bases; nucleotides outside the gene matches: 17.

This clonotype has just a few counts. The chain links TRBV24-1 to TRBJ2-3; a weak D match, TRBD1 (6 bases). The V gene lost 3 bases and the J gene lost 3 bases, with 18 bases spanning the gap. The CDR3 consists of 17 residues. Looked up from germline, CDR1 is KGHDR and CDR2 is SFDVKD. CDR3: CATSDPGETGMTDTQYF. DNA for the CDR3: TGTGCCACCAGTGATCCAGGGGAGACAGGAATGACAGATACGCAGTATTTT.

This clonotype appeared a few times. J is TRBJ1-5 and V is TRBV20-1, with D unclear. The CDR3 runs 13 residues. The V gene lost 4 bases and the J gene lost 6 bases, with 13 bases spanning the gap. Per germline, CDR1 DFQATT and CDR2 SNEGSKA (reference sequence). The CDR3 sequence is CSATSRYGQPQHF. The DNA of the CDR3 is TGCAGTGCTACGAGTCGGTACGGTCAGCCCCAGCATTTT.

This clonotype counts as medium-sized. The chain uses TRBV2 and TRBJ1-1, with no clear D. The CDR3 extends over 16 amino acids. Germline V CDR1 and CDR2: SNHLY, FYNNEI. The V end lost 2 bases, the J end lost 3 bases, and 16 bases lay between the germline ends. The CDR3 region has the DNA TGTGCCAGCAGTGAAAAAGGGTTCAACGAGGACACTGAAGCTTTCTTT. Residues: CASSEKGFNEDTEAFF. Based on the CDR3 plus reference TRBV2 and TRBJ1-1, the full variable domain is EPEVTQTPSHQVTQMGQEVILRCVPISNHLYFYWYRQILGQKVEFLVSFYNNEISEKSEIFDDQFSVERPDGSNFTLKIRSTKLEDSAMYFCASSEKGFNEDTEAFFGQGTRLTVV.

This clonotype occurred a few times. The J gene is TRBJ2-3, the V gene TRBV6-6, with D perhaps matching TRBD2 (6 bases). Trimming shortened V by 5 bases and J by 0 bases, and 15 bases separated the two germline ends. CDR3 size: 16 residues. The germline V gene encodes CDR1 MNHNY and CDR2 SVGAGI (reference sequence). The CDR3: CASSGGWGTSTDTQYF. In nucleotides, the CDR3 is TGTGCCAGCAGTGGGGGGTGGGGTACTAGCACAGATACGCAGTATTTT.

The chain is built from TRBV20-1 and TRBJ1-4; D may be TRBD1 (5 bases). Germline-derived CDR1 and CDR2 are DFQATT and SNEGSKA (reference sequence). Trimming stripped 3 bases from V and 8 bases from J, with 19 bases between. This CDR3 contains 15 residues. The CDR3 bases are TGCAGTGCTAGGGGGGATGAGGGACTAGGCGAAAAACTGTTTTTT. Its protein is CSARGDEGLGEKLFF.

This clonotype has only a few counts. The V gene is TRBV7-2, the J gene TRBJ1-6, with D possibly TRBD1 on 5 matching bases. The V gene lost 4 bases and the J gene lost 5 bases, with 15 bases spanning the gap. CDR3 length: 16 amino acids. Germline CDR1 is SGHTA and CDR2 is FQGNSA. In DNA, the CDR3 is TGTGCCAGCAGCTCAGCCGGGACGGAACATAATTCACCCCTCCACTTT. It specifies CASSSAGTEHNSPLHF.

This chain connects TRBV6-5 to TRBJ2-7, with 7 bases fitting TRBD1. The junction had 8 bases not matched to a gene; V was cut back by 2 bases and J by 4 bases. Germline lookup yields CDR1 MNHEY and CDR2 SVGAGI. The CDR3 contains 15 residues. The CDR3 region has the DNA TGTGCCAGCAGTTACGGCGCAGGGGGACCATACGAGCAGTACTTC. Its translation is CASSYGAGGPYEQYF.

This chain joins TRBV27 and TRBJ2-7, with D possibly called TRBD1 or TRBD2 (5 bases each). V lost 3 bases and J 1 base, leaving 16 bases between the germline ends. Germline V gives CDR1 MNHEY, CDR2 SMNVEV (reference sequence). The CDR3 runs 16 residues. CDR3 loop: CASSFLPGTRSYEQYF. DNA for the CDR3: TGTGCCAGCAGTTTTCTGCCAGGGACCAGATCCTACGAGCAGTACTTC.

This clonotype was seen ten or more times. The gene calls are TRBV7-8 and TRBJ2-7; TRBD2 matches 13 bases. After removal of 1 base from V and 6 bases from J, the junction contained 0 bases not matched to a gene. CDR3 length: 14 amino acids. The germline V gene encodes CDR1 SGHVS and CDR2 FQNEAQ. The CDR3, as DNA: TGTGCCAGCAGCTTAGGGACTAGCGGGAGCGAGCAGTACTTC. This encodes CASSLGTSGSEQYF.

This clonotype was counted between two and nine times. The V and J genes are TRBV7-9 and TRBJ2-1; D call uncertain. The CDR3 is made up of 12 amino acids. Trimming removed 0 bases at V and 5 bases at J, with 2 bases between. Per the germline V gene, CDR1 is SEHNR and CDR2 is FQNEAQ (reference sequence). The CDR3: CASSLADNEQFF. In DNA form, the CDR3 reads TGTGCCAGCAGCTTAGCGGACAATGAGCAGTTCTTC.

This clonotype has just a few counts. This chain connects TRBV6-5 to TRBJ2-7; tentative D call: TRBD2 (7 bases). V was shortened by 6 bases and J by 0 bases, with 18 bases between the two germline ends. Germline V lookup: CDR1 MNHEY, CDR2 SVGAGI. The CDR3 totals 16 residues. The chain's CDR3 is CASRLTSGGYSYEQYF. The CDR3 DNA follows: TGTGCCAGCAGGCTTACATCGGGGGGCTACTCCTACGAGCAGTACTTC.

This sequence joins TRBV28 and TRBJ2-7; 8 positions match TRBD1. Germline loops: CDR1 MDHEN, CDR2 SYDVKM. With 6 bases clipped from V and 2 bases from J, the junction kept 6 bases outside the gene matches. There are 14 residues in the CDR3. CDR3 loop: CASRPRTGTYEQYF. The CDR3 DNA is TGTGCCAGCAGACCCCGGACAGGGACCTACGAGCAGTACTTC.

Only a few counts were recorded for this clonotype. The chain uses TRBV7-6 and TRBJ2-5; the D gene could be TRBD1 or TRBD2 (5 bases each). The CDR3 has 13 amino acids. Trimming left V 2 bases short and J 4 bases short, with 8 bases between. CDR1 and CDR2 (germline): SGHVS, FNYEAQ. CDR3 sequence: CASSLMGPETQYF. CDR3 bases: TGTGCCAGCAGCTTAATGGGACCAGAGACCCAGTACTTC. Together with reference TRBV7-6 and TRBJ2-5, the CDR3 gives the full variable domain: GAGVSQSPRYKVTKRGQDVALRCDPISGHVSLYWYRQALGQGPEFLTYFNYEAQQDKSGLPNDRFSAERPEGSISTLTIQRTEQRDSAMYRCASSLMGPETQYFGPGTRLLVL.

In its sample, this clonotype was seen many times. CDR3 sequence: CASSPQTSGRYEQYF. The CDR3 DNA reads TGTGCCAGCAGCCCTCAGACTAGCGGAAGATACGAGCAGTACTTC. This chain uses TRBV6-6 with TRBJ2-7; TRBD2 matches at 9 bases. The length of the CDR3 is 15 residues. Germline CDR1 reads MNHNY; CDR2 reads SVGAGI (reference sequence). Trimming took 6 bases from V and 4 from J; bases not matched to a gene: 10.